The 32 T cell receptor beta chains below all came from one sample that was sequenced in a study of neurological immune-mediated disorders. Each CDR3 protein is one row after TCRdb ran MiXCR on the 5' RACE reads. Here the sample spans 25,000 to 35,000 distinct CDR3 sequences, about 16% being singletons. Sequencing was performed on PBMCs. These receptors were obtained from a man between 70 and 80 years old in good health.

This clonotype qualifies as medium-sized (0.01 to 0.1%). J is TRBJ2-1 and V is TRBV20-1; no definite D call. Trimming removed 5 bases at V and 6 bases at J, with 11 bases between. The germline gives CDR1 DFQATT, CDR2 SNEGSKA (reference sequence). The CDR3 sequence is 12 residues long. CDR3 protein: CSASKTGNEQFF. In DNA, the CDR3 is TGCAGTGCTTCCAAAACGGGCAATGAGCAGTTCTTC.

This clonotype was counted many times. The rearrangement uses TRBV7-6 and TRBJ2-7; D remains ambiguous. Trimming shortened V by 2 bases and J by 7 bases, and 9 bases separated the two germline ends. In germline, CDR1 is SGHVS, CDR2 FNYEAQ. The CDR3 covers 12 residues. In DNA, the CDR3 is TGTGCCAGCAGCTTATCTCTGGGGGAGCAGTACTTC. This gives the protein CASSLSLGEQYF.

This clonotype has a count of ten or more. The chain carries TRBV5-1 and TRBJ1-2; TRBD1 might be the D (5 bases). V lost 0 bases and J lost 6, with 15 bases in between. The CDR3 contains 15 residues. CDR1 is SGHRS and CDR2 is YFSETQ in the germline V gene. The CDR3 DNA reads TGCGCCAGCAGCTTGGCCGATAGGGGAAATCATGGCTACACCTTC. This translates into CASSLADRGNHGYTF.

This clonotype appeared many times. This chain joins TRBV29-1 and TRBJ2-3; D not certain. CDR1 SQVTM and CDR2 ANQGSEA come from the germline V gene. This CDR3 contains 13 residues. V gave up 2 bases and J gave up 5 bases, with 11 bases separating them. As DNA, the CDR3 is TGCAGCGTTGAACGGCAGTTTCGAGATACGCAGTATTTT. As protein: CSVERQFRDTQYF.

There are many counts of this clonotype. The J gene is TRBJ1-2, the V gene TRBV6-1; D call uncertain. The V end was cut by 3 bases, the J end by 4 bases, with 15 bases between. Germline CDR1 MNHNS, CDR2 SASEGT. This CDR3 contains 15 residues. The CDR3 region is CASSERLGVLYGYTF. CDR3 nucleotides: TGTGCCAGCAGTGAGAGGCTTGGGGTGCTCTATGGCTACACCTTC.

At least ten counts were recorded for this clonotype. The CDR3 protein is CSAIGPTGGPYNEQFF. The CDR3 nucleotides read TGCAGTGCTATCGGCCCGACAGGGGGCCCCTACAATGAGCAGTTCTTC. This chain links TRBV20-1 with TRBJ2-1; 10 bases line up with TRBD1. V trimming: 4 bases; J trimming: 2 bases; junction bases outside the gene matches: 8. This CDR3 contains 16 residues. Germline CDR1 and CDR2: DFQATT and SNEGSKA (reference sequence).

This clonotype was recorded many times. V usage is TRBV7-3 and J usage is TRBJ2-7; no clear D. Trimming stripped 3 bases from V and 3 bases from J, with 6 bases between. Germline V gives CDR1 SGHTA, CDR2 FQGTGA. CDR3 size: 12 residues. The CDR3 loop is CASSLRYYEQYF. The CDR3 DNA sequence: TGTGCCAGCAGCTTGAGATACTACGAGCAGTACTTC.

The sample holds many counts of this clonotype. This sequence joins TRBV18 and TRBJ2-2; 8 bases line up with TRBD1. The trim removed 2 bases at V and 6 bases at J, leaving 2 bases unmatched. The CDR3 has 14 amino acids. CDR1 and CDR2 from the germline V gene are KGHSH and LQKENI. CDR3 nucleotides: TGTGCCAGCTCACCAGGACAGGGAGCCGGGGAGCTGTTTTTT. It is translated as CASSPGQGAGELFF.

As concerns this clonotype: A much larger clone is a single base away; this may be a read error. The J gene is TRBJ2-5, the V gene TRBV12-3 or TRBV12-4; a weak D match, TRBD2 (7 bases). The CDR3 loop spans 15 amino acids. The CDR3 DNA sequence: TGTACCAGCTTCTTTGGGAGGGGGGGCGGAGAGACCCAGTACTTC. Protein sequence: CTSFFGRGGGETQYF.

This clonotype was picked up many times. The gene calls are TRBV10-3 and TRBJ1-1, with D tentatively TRBD1 (6 bases). CDR3 length: 15 amino acids. Trimming removed 2 bases at V and 1 base at J, with 11 bases between. Germline CDR1 ENHRY, CDR2 SYGVKD. The CDR3 DNA reads TGTGCCATCAGTGAGAGTCCGGGGGCGAACACTGAAGCTTTCTTT. Amino acids: CAISESPGANTEAFF.

This clonotype showed up many times. V gene TRBV3-1 combines with J gene TRBJ2-4; D perhaps matches TRBD1 (6 bases). The CDR3 runs to 14 residues. The V gene's germline CDR1 is LGHDT and CDR2 YNNKEL (reference sequence). V shed 0 bases and J shed 11 bases, with 14 bases lying between them. The CDR3 bases are TGTGCCAGCAGCCAAGACGCGGCACAGGGAGTTCAGTACTTC. It specifies CASSQDAAQGVQYF.

In its sample, this clonotype was seen many times. V is TRBV5-6 and J is TRBJ1-5; D unclear. V lost 4 bases, J lost 5 bases, and 13 bases lay in between. CDR1 SGHDT and CDR2 YYEEEE come from the germline V gene. This CDR3 has 14 residues. CDR3 in amino acids: CASSPQDNHQPQHF. The CDR3 bases are TGTGCCAGCAGCCCCCAGGATAATCATCAGCCCCAGCATTTT.

This clonotype was found many times. The rearrangement joins TRBV5-6 to TRBJ2-3, with 7 bases that match TRBD1. The ends lost 5 bases at V and 7 bases at J; junction bases unmatched: 16. The germline CDR1 and CDR2 sequences are SGHDT and YYEEEE. The length of the CDR3 is 16 residues. As DNA, the CDR3 is TGTGCCAGCAGAAGTGACAGGGCCGTGGTCGGGTATACGCAGTATTTT. Translated, it gives CASRSDRAVVGYTQYF.

The chain combines TRBV3-1 with TRBJ2-7; 8 nucleotides line up with TRBD1. The germline gives CDR1 LGHDT, CDR2 YNNKEL (reference sequence). The CDR3 totals 13 residues. The V and J ends lost 6 bases and 1 base, in that order; junction bases with no gene match: 2. CDR3 residues: CASRGQDSYEQYF. The CDR3 DNA reads as TGTGCCAGCAGGGGACAGGATTCCTACGAGCAGTACTTC.

Many counts were recorded for this clonotype. The rearrangement joins TRBV5-1 to TRBJ2-5; D is possibly TRBD1 (5 bases). Trimming left V 7 bases short and J 1 base short, with 11 bases between. Germline V gene lookup returns CDR1 SGHRS and CDR2 YFSETQ. The CDR3 is made up of 13 amino acids. Here the CDR3 reads CASQRQFQETQYF. DNA for the CDR3: TGCGCCAGCCAGAGACAGTTCCAAGAGACCCAGTACTTC.

In its sample, this clonotype was seen many times. The V call is TRBV5-1, the J call TRBJ2-3; no clear D gene. The CDR3 totals 17 residues. CDR1 and CDR2 from the germline V gene are SGHRS and YFSETQ. V lost 0 bases and J 2 bases, leaving 16 bases between the germline ends. For the CDR3, the DNA is TGCGCCAGCAGCTTGGAAGGCACGACCTTGCCCACAGATACGCAGTATTTT. It encodes CASSLEGTTLPTDTQYF.

The genes are TRBV7-8 and TRBJ2-7; D possibly corresponds to TRBD1 (5 bases). The CDR3 has 16 amino acids. In germline, CDR1 is SGHVS, CDR2 FQNEAQ. Trimming took 2 bases from V and 2 from J, leaving 16 bases between them. The CDR3 coding sequence is TGTGCCAGCAGCTTAAGGGGTGCAATCTCCACCTACGAGCAGTACTTC. This codes for CASSLRGAISTYEQYF.

This clonotype was observed many times. The rearrangement links TRBV29-1 to TRBJ1-1, with 9 bases matching TRBD1. The germline CDR1 and CDR2 sequences are SQVTM and ANQGSEA. V lost 7 bases, J lost 1 base, and 7 bases stayed unmatched. This CDR3 spans 14 amino acids. CDR3 residues: CSARQGVRNTEAFF. The CDR3 nucleotides are TGCAGCGCCCGACAGGGGGTGAGGAACACTGAAGCTTTCTTT.

This clonotype occurred many times. The chain links TRBV4-3 to TRBJ1-1; TRBD1 matches 7 bases. Germline assignment: CDR1 LGHNA and CDR2 YSLEER. The junction had 6 bases not matched to a gene; V was cut back by 0 bases and J by 2 bases. The CDR3 loop spans 16 amino acids. CDR3 sequence: CASSQEAGQYNTEAFF. CDR3 nucleotide sequence: TGCGCCAGCAGCCAAGAGGCGGGACAGTATAACACTGAAGCTTTCTTT.

This clonotype occurred many times. The CDR3 protein is CASSHGTNQPQHF. The CDR3 DNA reads as TGTGCCAGCAGCCATGGCACGAATCAGCCCCAGCATTTT. The genes are TRBV3-1 and TRBJ1-5; the D is unclear. The CDR3 sequence is 13 residues long. V lost 3 bases and J 4 bases, leaving 7 bases between the germline ends. Germline assignment: CDR1 LGHDT and CDR2 YNNKEL (reference sequence).

This clonotype was picked up many times. V usage is TRBV7-9 and J usage is TRBJ2-4, with TRBD1 matching 7 bases. Germline CDR1 is SEHNR and CDR2 is FQNEAQ (reference sequence). The CDR3 is 15 residues long. Unmatched junction bases numbered 5, after V lost 4 bases and J lost 2 bases. In DNA form, the CDR3 reads TGTGCCAGCAGCTCGACAGGGCTAACCAAAAACATTCAGTACTTC. This translates into CASSSTGLTKNIQYF.

The chain combines TRBV6-6 with TRBJ2-4, with no clear D. Germline lookup yields CDR1 MNHNY and CDR2 SVGAGI (reference sequence). With 3 bases removed from V and 0 bases from J, the gap between germline ends came to 18 bases. This CDR3 spans 18 amino acids. The CDR3 is CASSYKESYNLAKNIQYF. DNA of the CDR3: TGTGCCAGCAGTTATAAGGAGAGTTACAATCTAGCCAAAAACATTCAGTACTTC.

The chain carries TRBV12-3 or TRBV12-4 and TRBJ2-1; D possibly matches TRBD1 or TRBD2 (5 bases each). Trimming took 6 bases from V and 4 from J, leaving 19 bases between them. There are 16 residues in the CDR3. CDR3 bases: TGTGCCAGCAGCAACCCACTAGGGGTACCGTACAATGAGCAGTTCTTC. Its translation: CASSNPLGVPYNEQFF.

This clonotype was counted at least ten times. The chain couples TRBV5-1 to TRBJ2-7; 10 bases map to TRBD1. CDR1 and CDR2 (germline): SGHRS, YFSETQ. CDR3 length equals 14 residues. Germline trimming cut 4 bases from V and 4 bases from J; bases unmatched to any gene: 5. CDR3 coding DNA: TGCGCCAGCAGCCCACGGACAGGGGGTTACGAGCAGTACTTC. The encoded protein is CASSPRTGGYEQYF.

With respect to this clonotype: The junction does not match germline at one end; this may be a read error. The rearrangement links TRBV6-6 to TRBJ1-3, with D possibly TRBD1 on 6 matching bases. The CDR3 covers 15 residues. Germline CDR1 MNHNY, CDR2 SVGAGI (reference sequence). CDR3 sequence (DNA): TGTGCCAGCAGTTACCGCCCTGGGGGCGAGGACACCATAAATTTT. The encoded protein is CASSYRPGGEDTINF.

The sample holds many counts of this clonotype. The CDR3 sequence is CSARLAGQETQYF. The CDR3 DNA reads TGCAGTGCGAGACTAGCGGGGCAAGAGACCCAGTACTTC. J is TRBJ2-5 and V is TRBV20-1, with TRBD2 matching over 11 bases. Germline assignment: CDR1 DFQATT and CDR2 SNEGSKA (reference sequence). Germline trimming cut 6 bases from V and 2 bases from J; bases unmatched to any gene: 2. The CDR3 contains 13 residues.

This clonotype was seen ten or more times. The chain carries TRBV5-1 and TRBJ2-3, with TRBD1 matching 7 bases. CDR3 length: 12 amino acids. Germline V CDR1 and CDR2: SGHRS, YFSETQ. V lost 2 bases and J lost 13; bases outside the gene matches: 7. CDR3 bases: TGCGCCAGCAGCTTAGACAGGGTGGGGAAGTATTTT. This encodes CASSLDRVGKYF.

This clonotype has a count of ten or more. The gene calls are TRBV18 and TRBJ1-4; D uncertain. Germline V CDR1 and CDR2: KGHSH, LQKENI. Trimming left V 3 bases short and J 6 bases short, with 5 bases between. This CDR3 region has 12 residues. The chain's CDR3 is CASSPDYEKLFF. CDR3 bases: TGTGCCAGCTCACCGGACTATGAAAAACTGTTTTTT. Based on the CDR3 plus reference TRBV18 and TRBJ1-4, the full variable domain is NAGVMQNPRHLVRRRGQEARLRCSPMKGHSHVYWYRQLPEEGLKFMVYLQKENIIDESGMPKERFSAEFPKEGPSILRIQQVVRGDSAAYFCASSPDYEKLFFGSGTQLSVL.

This clonotype has a count of ten or more. The chain carries TRBV20-1 and TRBJ2-3, with a tentative D call TRBD2 (5 bases). The CDR3 is 14 residues long. From germline, CDR1 is DFQATT and CDR2 SNEGSKA (reference sequence). V shed 2 bases and J shed 0 bases, with 9 bases lying between them. The CDR3 DNA reads as TGCAGTGCTAGACCGGGGATTAGCACAGATACGCAGTATTTT. This translates into CSARPGISTDTQYF.

This clonotype occurred many times. This rearrangement joins TRBV18 to TRBJ2-5; D possibly uses TRBD1 or TRBD2 (5 bases each). The CDR3 length is 13 residues. Looked up from germline, CDR1 is KGHSH and CDR2 is LQKENI. V lost 3 bases and J 7 bases, leaving 12 bases between the germline ends. In nucleotides, the CDR3 is TGTGCCAGCTCACCCCTTCGGGACGGGACCCAGTACTTC. Protein: CASSPLRDGTQYF.

In its sample, this clonotype was seen many times. V usage is TRBV7-2 and J usage is TRBJ1-4, with D hard to call. The CDR3 is made up of 15 amino acids. Deletions cut 5 bases from V and 0 bases from J, with 10 bases between. Germline CDR1 is SGHTA and CDR2 is FQGNSA. CDR3 residues: CASSPDVATNEKLFF. The CDR3, as DNA: TGTGCCAGCAGCCCAGACGTTGCAACTAATGAAAAACTGTTTTTT.

This clonotype was counted many times. The V call is TRBV28, the J call TRBJ1-2; D is uncertain. This CDR3 region has 12 residues. Germline CDR1 and CDR2: MDHEN and SYDVKM. Trimming removed 6 bases from V and 5 bases from J, with 10 bases in between. The CDR3 nucleotides are TGTGCCAGCAGCACCCAGGATTATGGCTACACCTTC. The encoded protein is CASSTQDYGYTF.